The present entry profiles one TCR beta chain with its context. This entry comes from a study of blood T cell repertoires in COVID-19. Overall study: Samples came from the United States, Italy and Spain, spanning acute and convalescent COVID-19. T cells, B-cell-depleted T cells, or PBMCs provided the cDNA or gDNA that served as material.

Seattle-derived patients entered the study during active infection and were followed longitudinally. The CDR3 is 16 residues long. The V end was cut by 6 bases, the J end by 4 bases, with 16 bases between. The V gene's germline CDR1 is MNHNY and CDR2 SVGAGI (reference sequence). Original handling: Reference gene primer amplification in the assay estimated nucleated cell counts. Clones were sequenced by immunoSEQ multiplex PCR, and TCRdb holds only the in-frame ones, with some missing. That table supplies the V and J calls and clone size; D and trimming were determined from the DNA. Altogether 150,000 to 250,000 clones are present, about four fifths being singletons, with the ten largest covering less than 7%.

The sequenced material came from peripheral blood. The genes are TRBV6-6 and TRBJ1-6; maybe TRBD1 (6 bases). This TCR derives from a woman in her forties with COVID-19, enrolled during active disease. The CDR3: CASRQQGRVYNSPLHF. The DNA for the CDR3 is TGTGCCAGCAGGCAACAGGGTCGGGTGTATAATTCACCCCTCCACTTT.